This entry lists 7 T cell receptor beta chains sequenced from one sample in a study of blood T cell repertoires in COVID-19. The assay was immunoSEQ multiplex PCR, and TCRdb's table has in-frame clones only and misses some. The sample lists approximately 300,000 clones, around 82% occurring once. The material sequenced was peripheral blood. The receptors were gathered from a woman in her fifties or sixties with acute or convalescent COVID-19.

A few counts support this clone. The chain employs TRBV6-4 and TRBJ2-1, with D tentatively TRBD2 (5 bases). CDR3 length equals 16 residues. The germline V gene encodes CDR1 MRHNA and CDR2 SNTAGT. V gave up 0 bases and J gave up 9 bases, with 18 bases separating them. CDR3 loop: CASSDSSSVVSGEQFF. In DNA, the CDR3 is TGTGCCAGCAGTGACTCGAGTAGCGTGGTCAGCGGTGAGCAGTTCTTC.

The chain joins TRBV6-4 to TRBJ1-2; TRBD1 is a possible D gene (5 bases). Germline loops: CDR1 MRHNA, CDR2 SNTAGT. V was pared by 4 bases and J by 3 bases, with 15 bases between. This CDR3 contains 15 residues. The CDR3 loop is CASSGSGDGYYGYTF. CDR3 DNA sequence: TGTGCCAGCAGTGGATCGGGGGACGGATACTATGGCTACACCTTC.

V is TRBV27 and J is TRBJ1-4; D unresolved. V was cut by 5 bases and J by 2 bases, with 18 bases left in between. The CDR3 spans 17 residues. The germline V gene has CDR1 MNHEY and CDR2 SMNVEV (reference sequence). CDR3 sequence reads: CASSLYRGPSTNEKLFF. CDR3 coding DNA: TGTGCCAGCAGTCTCTACCGTGGACCTAGCACTAATGAAAAACTGTTTTTT.

The chain couples TRBV5-5 to TRBJ2-2, with D perhaps TRBD1 (5 bases). This CDR3 has 15 residues. V was pared by 1 base and J by 2 bases, with 9 bases between. Per germline, CDR1 SGHKS and CDR2 YYEKEE (reference sequence). For the CDR3, the DNA is TGTGCCAGCAGCTTGCTAGGGGTCAACACCGGGGAGCTGTTTTTT. It yields the protein CASSLLGVNTGELFF.

The chain carries TRBV3-1 (or the pseudogene TRBV3-2) and TRBJ2-1; TRBD2 matches at 8 bases. This CDR3 comprises 14 residues. In germline, CDR1 is LGHDT, CDR2 YNNKEL (reference sequence). The junction had 10 bases not matched to a gene; V was cut back by 6 bases and J by 9 bases. The CDR3 protein is CASSNLAGGPEQFF. In DNA, the CDR3 is TGTGCCAGCAGTAATCTGGCGGGGGGACCTGAGCAGTTCTTC.

The rearrangement links TRBV28 to TRBJ2-3; D may be TRBD2 (6 bases). CDR3 length: 15 amino acids. Germline V gene sequence: CDR1 MDHEN, CDR2 SYDVKM. Deletions cut 5 bases from V and 4 bases from J, with 16 bases between. The CDR3 DNA follows: TGTGCCAGCAGTGGGCCCGGGAGAGGTTCAGATACGCAGTATTTT. Translation gives CASSGPGRGSDTQYF. Supplemented by reference TRBV28 and TRBJ2-3, the full variable domain reads DVKVTQSSRYLVKRTGEKVFLECVQDMDHENMFWYRQDPGLGLRLIYFSYDVKMKEKGDIPEGYSVSREKKERFSLILESASTNQTSMYLCASSGPGRGSDTQYFGPGTRLTVL.

The J gene is TRBJ1-1, the V gene TRBV15; 8 nucleotides agree with TRBD1. V lost 0 bases and J lost 5; bases outside the gene matches: 8. Germline V gives CDR1 LNHNV, CDR2 YYDKDF (reference sequence). The CDR3 extends over 16 amino acids. The CDR3 bases are TGTGCCACCAGCAGAGATGGCAGGGGGCGGTTGACTGAAGCTTTCTTT. Translation gives CATSRDGRGRLTEAFF.